Described below is a single TCR beta chain sequence and its context. Authors' methods: Cell counts per sample came from amplifying reference gene primers. Assay used: immunoSEQ multiplex PCR; TCRdb lists only in-frame clones, some missing. The DNA gave D and trimming, while V, J and clone size come from that table. The data contain about 60,000 clones, 70% to 90% of them singletons. This sample stems from a study of blood T cell repertoires in COVID-19. Overall study context: PBMCs, B-cell-depleted T cells, or T cells were the source of the cDNA or gDNA that made up the material.

This CDR3 spans 14 amino acids. With 4 bases clipped from V and 4 bases from J, the junction kept 6 bases outside the gene matches. CDR1 SGHRS and CDR2 YFSETQ come from the germline V gene. This rearrangement joins TRBV5-1 to TRBJ2-7, with 9 bases matching TRBD1. The sequenced material came from peripheral blood. This receptor was identified in a man aged 50 to 59 with active COVID-19. CDR3 sequence: CASSIPGQGYEQYF. The CDR3 DNA is TGCGCCAGCAGCATCCCGGGACAGGGATACGAGCAGTACTTC.